What follows is one T cell receptor beta chain and its context. No cognate antigen has been identified for it. Base qualities are missing; no much larger clone stands one base away. Via the germline V gene (reference sequence), CDR1 is MNHEY and CDR2 SMNVEV. Cut back by 5 bases and 9 bases, the V and J ends lie 17 bases apart. The CDR3 goes from the cysteine to the phenylalanine over 15 residues. Only CDR3 DNA is held: 45 bases, read in frame from base 1. RNA was extracted using the RNeasy kit, and roughly 0.45 to 1 microgram was reverse transcribed with random hexamers. The immunoSEQ multiplex PCR assay, covering 54 Vbeta and 13 Jbeta segments, was used to amplify TCR beta CDR3 regions. Bias from PCR amplification was corrected by using a synthetic template baseline for primer optimization and for computational correction. Per the original workflow: Reads were assigned to V, D and J genes according to IMGT and analyzed in immunoSEQ Analyzer, with only productive sequences retained. To calculate clonality, Shannon entropy was normalized by log2 of the number of productive unique sequences and then subtracted from one. For each patient and control, public and private clones were evaluated within the 100 most prevalent clones. Susac-specific clones were defined as absent from healthy and MS cohorts, 1052 published viral clones and other ImmuneACCESS disease sequences. TCRdb's own reprocessing of the public reads used fastp at Q25 and MiXCR and kept productive beta chains. Rows with a matching CDR3 protein are joined into one entry that keeps the most common DNA and genes. These V and J calls derive from TCRdb rather than the authors' analysis. The sample contains tens of thousands of distinct CDR3 sequences, over 90% of them found a single time. Of the sample, roughly 0.31% is held by the ten largest clones.

Peripheral blood CD8+ and CD4+ T cells from healthy donors, Susac syndrome patients and multiple sclerosis patients were profiled by high-throughput TCR beta sequencing. Recently defined diagnostic criteria for definite or probable disease were met by the Susac syndrome patients. Bulk CD8+ and CD4+ T cells were purified magnetically by negative isolation, whereas CD8+ TEMRA cells were enriched by FACS. Blood was collected in EDTA tubes and processed within 24 hours, with PBMCs isolated through density gradient centrifugation. PBMCs intended for TCR sequencing were cryopreserved in liquid nitrogen and were subsequently thawed in a 37 degrees C water bath. A purity of at least 90% was achieved for sorted or isolated CD4+, CD8+ and CD8+ TEMRA cells. This entry belongs to a study of CD8 T cells in Susac syndrome (dated by TCRdb to about 2019). Background for the entire study: Among the Susac syndrome patients who were sequenced, clinically active disease was present in about 6 and clinical remission was observed in roughly 8. At blood withdrawal, Susac syndrome patients were either therapy-naive, taking corticosteroids (in some cases with IVIg as well), or taking IVIg alone. The study used repertoire sequencing to test whether antigen drove CD8+ T cell activation and differentiation in Susac syndrome. Overall results and qualifications from the work: In the CD4+ T cell repertoire of Susac syndrome patients, clonal expansion was not detected. The TCR sequencing and HLA analysis was acknowledged to have included a relatively small number of individuals.

Rearrangement joined TRBV27 to TRBJ1-6, and perhaps TRBD1 as D gene, on 6 matching bases. Sequencing used CD4+ T cells from PBMCs. The origin of this receptor is a human donor with Susac syndrome. CDR3 loop: CASSTSRGGSSPLHF. The bases read TGTGCCAGCAGTACAAGCCGCGGGGGCAGTTCACCCCTCCACTTT.